Listed below are T cell receptor beta chains from one sample, sequenced in a study of cytomegalovirus exposure and HLA in healthy donors. Measured with immunoSEQ multiplex PCR; TCRdb has only the in-frame clones, and not every one. This sample has 150,000 to 200,000 clones; roughly 86% occur once, and the top ten carry 2% to 3%. Sequencing was carried out using PBMCs. The receptors shown here come from a man between 18 and 35 years old in good health and CMV-seropositive. CDR3s include the opening cysteine and the closing phenylalanine or tryptophan. Each record gives: V gene, clone size, J gene, D gene, CDR3 DNA, CDR3 protein. The D gene is left open where the match is weak. Some rows mark clone size as missing; the rest say once, few, many or name a class of expanded clone.

v_call: TRBV13; clone_size: .; j_call: TRBJ2-3; d_call: TRBD1; cdr3_nt: TGTGCCAGCAGCTTAAAAAGGGGGCCGTCACATACGCAGTATTTT; cdr3_aa: CASSLKRGPSHTQYF
v_call: TRBV6-6; clone_size: .; j_call: TRBJ1-2; d_call: .; cdr3_nt: TGTGCCAGCATTAAACTCGAGGAGGGTTTAAACGGCTACACCTTC; cdr3_aa: CASIKLEEGLNGYTF
v_call: TRBV4-1; clone_size: .; j_call: TRBJ2-3; d_call: TRBD2; cdr3_nt: TGCGCCAGCAGCCAAGAGCTAGCGGGAGGGGATACGCAGTATTTT; cdr3_aa: CASSQELAGGDTQYF
v_call: TRBV6-5; clone_size: .; j_call: TRBJ1-1; d_call: .; cdr3_nt: TGTGCCAGCAGCCCCCAGGGCCCCACTGAAGCTTTCTTT; cdr3_aa: CASSPQGPTEAFF
v_call: TRBV5-1; clone_size: once; j_call: TRBJ2-1; d_call: .; cdr3_nt: TGCGCCAGCAGCTCCCGGGTCCCTTCCGTCAATGAGCAGTTCTTC; cdr3_aa: CASSSRVPSVNEQFF
v_call: TRBV13; clone_size: .; j_call: TRBJ1-1; d_call: .; cdr3_nt: TGTGCCAGCAGCGACCGACGGGAGGCTTTCTTT; cdr3_aa: CASSDRREAFF
v_call: TRBV5-1; clone_size: .; j_call: TRBJ2-3; d_call: TRBD2; cdr3_nt: TGCGCCAGCACCTCGGGGGGACCGCAGGATACGCAGTATTTT; cdr3_aa: CASTSGGPQDTQYF
v_call: TRBV7-9; clone_size: once; j_call: TRBJ2-7; d_call: .; cdr3_nt: TGTGCCAGCAGCCGCTGGGCAGGGGGGTCCTACGAGCAGTACTTC; cdr3_aa: CASSRWAGGSYEQYF
v_call: TRBV9; clone_size: .; j_call: TRBJ1-1; d_call: .; cdr3_nt: TGTGCCAGCAGCGCCGACACCCTGAACACTGAAGCTTTCTTT; cdr3_aa: CASSADTLNTEAFF
v_call: TRBV7-8; clone_size: few; j_call: TRBJ2-7; d_call: .; cdr3_nt: TGTGCCAGCAGCTTAGCGGGGAGCTCCTACGAGCAGTACTTC; cdr3_aa: CASSLAGSSYEQYF
v_call: TRBV4-2; clone_size: .; j_call: TRBJ2-7; d_call: .; cdr3_nt: TGTGCCAGCAGCTCTGTGGAGAGGCGGGGGCTCCGGGAGCAGTACTTC; cdr3_aa: CASSSVERRGLREQYF
v_call: TRBV7-2; clone_size: .; j_call: TRBJ1-1; d_call: .; cdr3_nt: TGTGCCAGCAGAGGACAGCTTTTGAACACTGAAGCTTTCTTT; cdr3_aa: CASRGQLLNTEAFF
v_call: TRBV11-2; clone_size: .; j_call: TRBJ2-7; d_call: .; cdr3_nt: TGTGCCAGCAGCTTACCCCTGAGCTCCTACGAGCAGTACTTC; cdr3_aa: CASSLPLSSYEQYF
v_call: TRBV6-5; clone_size: .; j_call: TRBJ1-1; d_call: .; cdr3_nt: TGTGCCAGCTTTGCGAGATACACTGAAGCTTTCTTT; cdr3_aa: CASFARYTEAFF
v_call: TRBV7-9; clone_size: .; j_call: TRBJ2-7; d_call: TRBD1; cdr3_nt: TGTGCCAGCAGCCCCCAGGGACAGGGGGCCTACGAGCAGTACTTC; cdr3_aa: CASSPQGQGAYEQYF
v_call: TRBV6-5; clone_size: .; j_call: TRBJ2-4; d_call: .; cdr3_nt: TGTGCCAGCGCGACTCTTTTAGCCAAAAACATTCAGTACTTC; cdr3_aa: CASATLLAKNIQYF
v_call: TRBV27; clone_size: .; j_call: TRBJ2-7; d_call: .; cdr3_nt: TGTGCCAGCAGCCTATCCCGGGTCTCCTACGAGCAGTACTTC; cdr3_aa: CASSLSRVSYEQYF
v_call: TRBV9; clone_size: .; j_call: TRBJ1-5; d_call: .; cdr3_nt: TGTGCCAGCAGCGCCGGGAGTCAGCCCCAGCATTTT; cdr3_aa: CASSAGSQPQHF
v_call: TRBV7-9; clone_size: .; j_call: TRBJ2-5; d_call: TRBD1; cdr3_nt: TGTGCCAGCGCCTTTGGACAGGCCACCCAAGAGACCCAGTACTTC; cdr3_aa: CASAFGQATQETQYF
v_call: TRBV7-6; clone_size: .; j_call: TRBJ2-1; d_call: .; cdr3_nt: TGTGCCAGCAGCCCGCAGGGTTGGAATGAGCAGTTCTTC; cdr3_aa: CASSPQGWNEQFF
v_call: TRBV5-1; clone_size: .; j_call: TRBJ2-3; d_call: .; cdr3_nt: TGCGCCAGTTCCCCCGGGGTGGCGGTTAGCACAGATACGCAGTATTTT; cdr3_aa: CASSPGVAVSTDTQYF
v_call: TRBV6-1; clone_size: .; j_call: TRBJ1-2; d_call: .; cdr3_nt: TGTGCCAGCAGTGACACTCACCATGGCTACACCTTC; cdr3_aa: CASSDTHHGYTF
v_call: TRBV7-9; clone_size: .; j_call: TRBJ2-1; d_call: .; cdr3_nt: TGTGCCAGCAGCTTATATGGCCGGGGAATAAGCTCCTACAATGAGCAGTTCTTC; cdr3_aa: CASSLYGRGISSYNEQFF
v_call: TRBV20-1; clone_size: .; j_call: TRBJ2-1; d_call: .; cdr3_nt: TGCAGTGCCCGGGAGGAGCAGTTCTTC; cdr3_aa: CSAREEQFF
v_call: TRBV7-2; clone_size: once; j_call: TRBJ2-7; d_call: .; cdr3_nt: TGTGCCACTCTAACCCCAGGGGCGGGTGCGGTACACGAGCAGTACTTC; cdr3_aa: CATLTPGAGAVHEQYF
v_call: TRBV27; clone_size: .; j_call: TRBJ2-1; d_call: TRBD1; cdr3_nt: TGTGCCAGCAGTCCCCAATACAGGGGGCAATACAGCTCCTACAATGAGCAGTTCTTC; cdr3_aa: CASSPQYRGQYSSYNEQFF
v_call: TRBV6-5; clone_size: .; j_call: TRBJ2-7; d_call: .; cdr3_nt: TGTGCCAGCAGTAGGGAGGATACCTACGAGCAGTACTTC; cdr3_aa: CASSREDTYEQYF
v_call: TRBV10-3; clone_size: .; j_call: TRBJ2-7; d_call: .; cdr3_nt: TGTGCCATCAGAGGAACTACACTCTACGAGCAGTACTTC; cdr3_aa: CAIRGTTLYEQYF
v_call: TRBV15; clone_size: .; j_call: TRBJ1-2; d_call: TRBD1; cdr3_nt: TGTGCCACCAGAGGGACAGGTTTTACTTCCTATGGCTACACCTTC; cdr3_aa: CATRGTGFTSYGYTF